Listed below are T cell receptor beta chains from one sample, sequenced in a study of Graves' ophthalmopathy and Graves' hyperthyroidism. Using its own MiXCR run on the multiplex PCR reads, TCRdb lists one record per CDR3 protein. The top ten clones hold approximately 5.5% of a sample with approximately 160,000 distinct CDR3 sequences, over 35% of them seen once. The sample taken for sequencing was peripheral blood. Receptors were obtained from a woman aged 40 to 50 with Graves' ophthalmopathy. CDR3s include the opening cysteine and the closing phenylalanine or tryptophan. The D gene is left open where the match is weak. Some rows have no size entry. The others give once, few or many, or a class for an expanded clone.

v_call: TRBV12-5; d_call: .; clone_size: many; j_call: TRBJ2-2; cdr3_nt: TGTGCTAGTGGTTCGTCGACAGGGAACACCGGGGAGCTGTTTTTT; cdr3_aa: CASGSSTGNTGELFF
v_call: TRBV7-9; d_call: TRBD1; clone_size: .; j_call: TRBJ1-3; cdr3_nt: TGTGCCAGCAGCCCCGGACAGGGATACACCATATATTTT; cdr3_aa: CASSPGQGYTIYF
v_call: TRBV27; d_call: .; clone_size: many; j_call: TRBJ1-1; cdr3_nt: TGTGCCAGCAGTTTATTAGGGGGTGAAGCTTTCTTT; cdr3_aa: CASSLLGGEAFF
v_call: TRBV19; d_call: .; clone_size: .; j_call: TRBJ2-7; cdr3_nt: TGTGCCAGTAGTATCAATAGCGGAACCGGCTACGAGCAGTACTTC; cdr3_aa: CASSINSGTGYEQYF
v_call: TRBV6-2/TRBV6-3; d_call: .; clone_size: many; j_call: TRBJ1-1; cdr3_nt: TGTGCCAGCAGTTACCCTATCAGTGAAGCTTTCTTT; cdr3_aa: CASSYPISEAFF
v_call: TRBV2; d_call: TRBD1; clone_size: .; j_call: TRBJ2-7; cdr3_nt: TGTGCCAGCCTTAGGACAGGGGGCGACGAGCAGTACTTC; cdr3_aa: CASLRTGGDEQYF
v_call: TRBV28; d_call: .; clone_size: .; j_call: TRBJ1-1; cdr3_nt: TGTGCCAGCAGTTTCGGCAGGGGATTCACTGAAGCTTTCTTT; cdr3_aa: CASSFGRGFTEAFF
v_call: TRBV6-1; d_call: .; clone_size: .; j_call: TRBJ1-5; cdr3_nt: TGTGCCAGCAGTGAAGGTCGTTCCGTGCCCCAGCATTTT; cdr3_aa: CASSEGRSVPQHF
v_call: TRBV28; d_call: .; clone_size: .; j_call: TRBJ1-5; cdr3_nt: TGTGCCAGCAAAGGAAACAGGGCGTATCAGCCCCAGCATTTT; cdr3_aa: CASKGNRAYQPQHF
v_call: TRBV19; d_call: .; clone_size: many; j_call: TRBJ1-1; cdr3_nt: TGTGCCAGTAGTATCGGCGCGAACACTGAAGCTTTCTTT; cdr3_aa: CASSIGANTEAFF
v_call: TRBV7-9; d_call: .; clone_size: .; j_call: TRBJ2-4; cdr3_nt: TGTGCCAGCAGCTTAGATAGCCTAGCCAAAAACATTCAGTACTTC; cdr3_aa: CASSLDSLAKNIQYF
v_call: TRBV30; d_call: .; clone_size: many; j_call: TRBJ2-7; cdr3_nt: TGTGCCTGGAGCGTAATAGGCTACGAGCAGTACTTC; cdr3_aa: CAWSVIGYEQYF
v_call: TRBV6-5; d_call: .; clone_size: .; j_call: TRBJ2-2; cdr3_nt: TGTGCCAGCAGTTACATATTGGCAGACAAAACCGGGGAGCTGTTTTTT; cdr3_aa: CASSYILADKTGELFF
v_call: TRBV7-8; d_call: .; clone_size: .; j_call: TRBJ1-2; cdr3_nt: TGTGCCAGCAGCTTAGCGGGAAGCGCCTACTATGGCTACACCTTC; cdr3_aa: CASSLAGSAYYGYTF
v_call: TRBV30; d_call: .; clone_size: many; j_call: TRBJ1-1; cdr3_nt: TGTGCCTGGATTGGATGGGACACTAAGAACACTGAAGCTTTCTTT; cdr3_aa: CAWIGWDTKNTEAFF
v_call: TRBV28; d_call: TRBD1; clone_size: many; j_call: TRBJ2-7; cdr3_nt: TGTGCCAGCAGTCCCCCGGACAGGTGGGACGAGCAGTACTTC; cdr3_aa: CASSPPDRWDEQYF
v_call: TRBV27; d_call: TRBD1; clone_size: .; j_call: TRBJ2-7; cdr3_nt: TGTGCCAGCAAGATGGACAGGAGCTCCTACGAGCAGTACTTC; cdr3_aa: CASKMDRSSYEQYF
v_call: TRBV12-3/TRBV12-4; d_call: TRBD1; clone_size: many; j_call: TRBJ2-7; cdr3_nt: TGTGCCAGCAGTTTAGGAACAGGGGCCTACGAGCAGTACTTC; cdr3_aa: CASSLGTGAYEQYF
v_call: TRBV4-3; d_call: .; clone_size: few; j_call: TRBJ1-5; cdr3_nt: TGCGCCAGCAGCCAAGCGCCGGCGTGGCCCCAGCATTTT; cdr3_aa: CASSQAPAWPQHF
v_call: TRBV25-1; d_call: .; clone_size: .; j_call: TRBJ1-2; cdr3_nt: TGTGCCAGCCGATCCTCAGGGGAGGGCTCCCGGGAGAGCTATGGCTACACCTTC; cdr3_aa: CASRSSGEGSRESYGYTF
v_call: TRBV27; d_call: TRBD2; clone_size: many; j_call: TRBJ2-2; cdr3_nt: TGTGCCAGCAGTTTTGGCGGGAGGGGTGGGGAGCTGTTTTTT; cdr3_aa: CASSFGGRGGELFF
v_call: TRBV5-5; d_call: .; clone_size: many; j_call: TRBJ1-2; cdr3_nt: TGTGCCAGCAGCTTTTATTCAATGGCAGCAGGCGACGGCTACACCTTC; cdr3_aa: CASSFYSMAAGDGYTF